This passage covers 14 T cell receptor beta chains from one sample sequenced in a study of cytomegalovirus exposure and HLA in healthy donors (TCRdb year 2017). Library construction relied on the immunoSEQ multiplex PCR assay. For the multiplex PCR, a mixture combining 60 forward primers for TCR Vbeta segments and 13 reverse primers for TCR Jbeta segments was used. The clones in this table, taken by TCRdb from immuneACCESS, are in-frame only. Not every clone is retained; where verified, under half of the shortfall comes from an unresolved V gene, and the cause of the rest is unknown. This sample comprises 130,000 or so clones, 80% of them detected only once. The ten largest clones capture about 5.3% of the sample. The sequenced sample consisted of PBMCs. These receptors were collected from a man in his thirties or forties in good health and CMV-seronegative.

The V call is TRBV5-6, the J call TRBJ1-3, with D maybe TRBD1 (6 bases). The germline gives CDR1 SGHDT, CDR2 YYEEEE. Deletions cut 4 bases from V and 3 bases from J, with 14 bases between. CDR3 length: 15 amino acids. The CDR3 here is CASSPDRLSGNTIYF. CDR3 nucleotide sequence: TGTGCCAGCAGCCCTGACAGGCTAAGTGGAAACACCATATATTTT.

The chain links TRBV7-3 to TRBJ2-1; TRBD2 aligns across 10 bases. V shed 5 bases and J 1 base; nucleotides not matched to a gene: 8. Per germline, CDR1 SGHTA and CDR2 FQGTGA. The CDR3 is made up of 17 amino acids. CDR3 sequence (DNA): TGTGCCAGCAGCCAACGCCTAGCGGGAGCATCCTACAATGAGCAGTTCTTC. It codes for CASSQRLAGASYNEQFF.

This chain links TRBV7-3 with TRBJ1-2; D is unclear. CDR1 and CDR2 from the germline V gene are SGHTA and FQGTGA. The CDR3 loop spans 13 amino acids. V was shortened by 6 bases and J by 8 bases, with 16 bases between the two germline ends. The CDR3 reads CASRPNLAEGYTF. As DNA, the CDR3 is TGTGCCAGCAGACCGAACCTTGCGGAGGGCTACACCTTC.

The chain links TRBV9 to TRBJ2-2, with D possibly matching TRBD1 (5 bases). CDR3 size: 15 residues. V was clipped by 3 bases and J by 6 bases, with 15 bases between them. Germline V lookup: CDR1 SGDLS, CDR2 YYNGEE. The CDR3 bases are TGTGCCAGCAGCGCGACAGTGCCCGTCGCCGGGGAGCTGTTTTTT. Protein: CASSATVPVAGELFF.

This clone was counted between two and nine times. V and J are TRBV10-3 and TRBJ2-1; 10 bases fit TRBD2. V lost 7 bases, J lost 7 bases, and 4 bases stayed unmatched. The length of the CDR3 is 13 residues. The germline gives CDR1 ENHRY, CDR2 SYGVKD. The DNA of the CDR3 is TGTGCCATCAACTCGGGACTAGCGAATGAGCAGTTCTTC. This codes for CAINSGLANEQFF.

The rearrangement joins TRBV11-2 to TRBJ2-2, with TRBD2 identical over 8 bases. The CDR3 length is 15 residues. CDR1 is SGHAT, CDR2 FQNNGV, per germline. The V segment lost 1 base and the J segment 5 bases; nucleotides outside the gene matches: 3. Written as DNA, the CDR3 is TGTGCCAGCAGCTTAGCGGGGGGGCGTACCGGGGAGCTGTTTTTT. It translates to CASSLAGGRTGELFF. The full variable domain, rest sourced from reference TRBV11-2 and TRBJ2-2, is EAGVAQSPRYKIIEKRQSVAFWCNPISGHATLYWYQQILGQGPKLLIQFQNNGVVDDSQLPKDRFSAERLKGVDSTLKIQPAKLEDSAVYLCASSLAGGRTGELFFGEGSRLTVL.

The chain joins TRBV29-1 to TRBJ2-3; TRBD2 is a possible D gene (6 bases). With 0 bases removed from V and 4 bases from J, the gap between germline ends came to 11 bases. The CDR3 sequence is 14 residues long. Germline V gives CDR1 SQVTM, CDR2 ANQGSEA. Here the CDR3 reads CSVEDGRRADTQYF. The CDR3 coding sequence is TGCAGCGTTGAAGATGGGAGGAGAGCAGATACGCAGTATTTT.

This chain joins TRBV7-9 and TRBJ2-3, with TRBD1 matching over 7 bases. The germline gives CDR1 SEHNR, CDR2 FQNEAQ (reference sequence). V was pared by 3 bases and J by 5 bases, with 11 bases of the junction left unmatched. This CDR3 comprises 16 residues. CDR3 DNA sequence: TGTGCCAGCAGCTTTGTCCTTGGTAGGGGGCTAGATACGCAGTATTTT. This gives the protein CASSFVLGRGLDTQYF.

The CDR3 region is CASSPSYEHGRTLQFF. In DNA, the CDR3 is TGTGCCAGTAGTCCTTCCTATGAGCACGGGAGAACGCTGCAGTTCTTC. The rearrangement links TRBV19 to TRBJ2-1; possible D gene TRBD2, 6 bases. CDR3 length: 16 amino acids. Per the germline V gene, CDR1 is LNHDA and CDR2 is SQIVND (reference sequence). Trimming removed 5 bases from V and 12 bases from J, with 26 bases in between.

The V gene is TRBV15, the J gene TRBJ2-7, with TRBD1 matching 7 bases. The V and J ends lost 0 bases and 6 bases, in that order; junction bases with no gene match: 2. Germline loops: CDR1 LNHNV, CDR2 YYDKDF (reference sequence). The CDR3 is made up of 13 amino acids. The CDR3: CATSRDYRGEQYF. The CDR3 bases are TGTGCCACCAGCAGAGATTACAGGGGCGAGCAGTACTTC.

The chain links TRBV6-5 to TRBJ1-1; D ambiguous. This CDR3 is 15 amino acids long. The germline V and J ends were trimmed by 6 bases and 10 bases, with 24 bases remaining between them. CDR1 and CDR2 from the germline V gene are MNHEY and SVGAGI. The chain's CDR3 is CASRPSRVRGFTAFF. The CDR3 bases are TGTGCCAGCAGACCATCTCGTGTCCGGGGTTTCACAGCTTTCTTT.

About this clone itself: The identical CDR3 is also encoded by other nucleotide sequences in the sample. V is TRBV5-6 and J is TRBJ2-7; TRBD2 is a possible D gene (5 bases). Trimming removed 4 bases from V and 0 bases from J, with 8 bases in between. This CDR3 has 13 amino acids. Per the germline V gene, CDR1 is SGHDT and CDR2 is YYEEEE. The DNA for the CDR3 is TGTGCCAGCAGCCTAGGGAGCTCCTACGAGCAGTACTTC. As protein: CASSLGSSYEQYF. Looking up the rest from reference TRBV5-6 and TRBJ2-7 gives the full variable domain: DAGVTQSPTHLIKTRGQQVTLRCSPKSGHDTVSWYQQALGQGPQFIFQYYEEEERQRGNFPDRFSGHQFPNYSSELNVNALLLGDSALYLCASSLGSSYEQYFGPGTRLTVT.

V gene TRBV5-1 combines with J gene TRBJ2-7; 7 bases are shared with TRBD2. CDR1 and CDR2 (germline): SGHRS, YFSETQ. CDR3 size: 15 residues. V was pared by 0 bases and J by 5 bases, with 8 bases of the junction left unmatched. CDR3 sequence: CASSLVASGVHEQYF. CDR3 nucleotides: TGCGCCAGCAGCTTGGTGGCGAGCGGGGTCCACGAGCAGTACTTC.

The chain joins TRBV2 to TRBJ2-1; D gene uncertain. V lost 3 bases, J lost 5 bases, and 11 bases lay in between. This CDR3 is built from 14 residues. Germline V gives CDR1 SNHLY, CDR2 FYNNEI. CDR3 amino acids: CASSDQRPHNEQFF. For the CDR3, the DNA is TGTGCCAGCAGTGACCAGCGCCCCCACAATGAGCAGTTCTTC.